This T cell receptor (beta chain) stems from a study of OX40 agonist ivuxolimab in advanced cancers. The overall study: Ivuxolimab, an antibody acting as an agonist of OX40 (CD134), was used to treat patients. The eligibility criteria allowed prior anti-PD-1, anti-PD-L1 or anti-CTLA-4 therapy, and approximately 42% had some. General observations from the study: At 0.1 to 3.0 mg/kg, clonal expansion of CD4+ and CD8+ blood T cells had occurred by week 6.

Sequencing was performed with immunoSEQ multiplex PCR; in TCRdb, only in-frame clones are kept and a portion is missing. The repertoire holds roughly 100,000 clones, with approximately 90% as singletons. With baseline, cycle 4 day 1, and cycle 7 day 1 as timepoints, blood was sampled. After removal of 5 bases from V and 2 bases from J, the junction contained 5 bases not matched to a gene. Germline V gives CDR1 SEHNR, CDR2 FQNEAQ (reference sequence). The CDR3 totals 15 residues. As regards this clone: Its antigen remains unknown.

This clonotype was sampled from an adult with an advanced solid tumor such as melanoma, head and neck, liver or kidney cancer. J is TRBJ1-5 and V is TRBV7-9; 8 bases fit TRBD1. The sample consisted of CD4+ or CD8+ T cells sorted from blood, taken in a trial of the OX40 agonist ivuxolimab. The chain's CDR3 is CASSSGQGGNQPQHF. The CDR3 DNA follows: TGTGCCAGCAGCAGCGGACAGGGTGGCAATCAGCCCCAGCATTTT.